The subject of this entry is one TCR beta chain. Its antigen is still unknown. PCR was performed using 60 Vbeta and 13 Jbeta primers. The assay was immunoSEQ multiplex PCR, and TCRdb's table has in-frame clones only and misses some. The sample yields tens of thousands of clones, 65% to 75% seen once. The CDR3 extends over 15 amino acids. Germline values: CDR1 SGHRS, CDR2 YFSETQ. The ends lost 4 bases at V and 3 bases at J; junction bases unmatched: 4. Nominally healthy donors were sampled, though unrecorded immune exposures were likely. This sample is drawn from a study of cytomegalovirus exposure and HLA in healthy donors. Study information: T cells numbering around 180 million yielded around 120 million unique TCR beta sequences in an earlier analysis.

Points from the study as a whole: CMV antigen specificity was confirmed in vitro for three CMV-associated chains. Associated with cytomegalovirus, according to the listing, were 150 to 200 TCR beta chains.

The TCR comes from a man aged 40-50 years in good health and CMV-seropositive. Sample: PBMCs. V and J are TRBV5-1 and TRBJ2-5, with TRBD2 matching over 12 bases. CDR3 in DNA: TGCGCCAGCAGCATACGACTAGCGGGGGAAGAGACCCAGTACTTC. It specifies CASSIRLAGEETQYF.